This TCR beta chain was documented in a study of blood T cell repertoires in COVID-19. Turning to the study itself: Samples came from the United States, Italy and Spain, spanning acute and convalescent COVID-19. T cells, B-cell-depleted T cells, or PBMCs supplied cDNA or gDNA.

This clone was found a few times. One end of the junction is discordant with germline, which a read error may explain. In the source study's methods: Cell counts per sample came from amplifying reference gene primers. Data came from immunoSEQ multiplex PCR; TCRdb stores just in-frame clones and leaves some out. The DNA was the basis for D and trimming; V, J and clone size are from that table. Of approximately 100,000 clones listed, around 84% are singletons. Germline assignment: CDR1 SGHTA and CDR2 FQGTGA. This CDR3 has 14 residues. The V gene is TRBV7-3, the J gene TRBJ1-6, with 7 positions matching TRBD1. The clonotype was recovered from a woman of 80 years or more with active or convalescent COVID-19. The sample comprised peripheral blood. In DNA form, the CDR3 reads TGTGCCAGCAGCCTAGGGACAGATAATGCACCCCTCCACTTT. It encodes CASSLGTDNAPLHF.